This T cell receptor beta chain came from a study of blood T cell repertoires in COVID-19. Repertoires were generated with immunoSEQ multiplex PCR, while TCRdb's copy carries only in-frame clones and drops some. The sample carries about 240,000 clones, 80% to 90% recorded once. Germline assignment: CDR1 SGHNT and CDR2 YENEEA. V was trimmed by 5 bases and J by 0 bases, leaving 10 bases between them. The CDR3 contains 14 residues. Sequencing was performed on peripheral blood. This sequence joins TRBV11-3 and TRBJ1-1; no firm D call. This TCR was sampled from a man between 60 and 75 years old with acute or convalescent COVID-19. The CDR3 coding sequence is TGTGCCAGCAGCGTAACTCACTTGAACACTGAAGCTTTCTTT. Its translation: CASSVTHLNTEAFF.